The 14 T cell receptor beta chains listed next were all sequenced from one sample in a study of early T cells in non-severe SARS-CoV-2 infection. TCRdb independently ran MiXCR on the 5' RACE reads; one entry per CDR3 protein. Among 85,000 to 120,000 distinct CDR3 sequences listed, about an eighth were seen once. The specimen sequenced was whole blood. All receptors derive from an adult who was a healthcare worker with PCR-confirmed SARS-CoV-2 infection or an uninfected control (not recorded which).

This clonotype occurred many times. The genes are TRBV7-2 and TRBJ1-2; maybe TRBD1 (5 bases). The CDR3 runs to 13 residues. V gave up 4 bases and J gave up 14 bases, with 20 bases separating them. The germline gives CDR1 SGHTA, CDR2 FQGNSA. The CDR3 nucleotides are TGTGCCAGCAGCTCGTACAATCAGGGTACAGAGACCTTC. This codes for CASSSYNQGTETF.

The genes are TRBV6-2 or TRBV6-3 and TRBJ2-3, with D possibly TRBD1 on 5 matching bases. The CDR3 totals 14 residues. Deletions cut 2 bases from V and 0 bases from J, with 6 bases between. Per the germline V gene, CDR1 is MNHEY and CDR2 is SVGEGT. The CDR3 region has the DNA TGTGCCAGCAGTTACAGGGGCAGCACAGATACGCAGTATTTT. Protein: CASSYRGSTDTQYF.

The chain uses TRBV12-3 or TRBV12-4 and TRBJ2-3; tentatively, D is TRBD2 (6 bases). Trimming took 6 bases from V and 3 from J, leaving 22 bases between them. There are 17 residues in the CDR3. DNA for the CDR3: TGTGCCAGCAGATTCCCCGTTTCAGCGGGCGTAACAGATACGCAGTATTTT. Residues: CASRFPVSAGVTDTQYF.

The CDR3 spells CASSLSAGRETQYF. Written as DNA, the CDR3 is TGTGCCAGCAGCTTAAGCGCGGGAAGAGAAACCCAGTACTTC. The V and J genes are TRBV7-3 and TRBJ2-5; tentatively, D is TRBD2 (6 bases). The CDR3 has 14 amino acids. The V end was cut by 1 base, the J end by 8 bases, with 14 bases between. The germline gives CDR1 SGHTA, CDR2 FQGTGA.

There are many counts of this clonotype. The rearrangement joins TRBV9 to TRBJ2-7; the match to TRBD2 covers 9 bases. V gave up 0 bases and J gave up 2 bases; unmatched junction bases: 6. The CDR3 runs to 16 residues. Germline CDR1 reads SGDLS; CDR2 reads YYNGEE. DNA of the CDR3: TGTGCCAGCAGCGTAGATCCCCTAGCGGGGACCTACGAGCAGTACTTC. Protein: CASSVDPLAGTYEQYF. The entire variable domain, with the rest obtained from reference TRBV9 and TRBJ2-7, is as follows: DSGVTQTPKHLITATGQRVTLRCSPRSGDLSVYWYQQSLDQGLQFLIQYYNGEERAKGNILERFSAQQFPDLHSELNLSSLELGDSALYFCASSVDPLAGTYEQYFGPGTRLTVT.

This clonotype was counted only a few times. The chain carries TRBV4-3 and TRBJ2-2, with D tentatively TRBD2 (6 bases). The CDR3 covers 19 residues. Germline V gives CDR1 LGHNA, CDR2 YSLEER. V gave up 4 bases and J gave up 7 bases, with 28 bases separating them. CDR3 in DNA: TGCGCCAGCAGCCCGACAGCAAGGGCGTCGGGAGAAGCCCACGGGGAGCTGTTTTTT. Protein: CASSPTARASGEAHGELFF.

This clonotype was counted many times. J is TRBJ1-1 and V is TRBV20-1; the D is unclear. The CDR3 has 14 amino acids. CDR1 is DFQATT and CDR2 is SNEGSKA in the germline V gene (reference sequence). Deletions cut 2 bases from V and 1 base from J, with 11 bases between. The CDR3 coding sequence is TGCAGTGCTAGAAAGGGTGCCGAGAACACTGAAGCTTTCTTT. Its protein product is CSARKGAENTEAFF.

The table lists this clonotype with a few counts. The chain carries TRBV6-6 and TRBJ1-1, with 7 nucleotides matching TRBD1. The CDR3 runs to 16 residues. The J segment lost 3 bases and the V segment lost 4 bases, leaving 11 bases of the junction unmatched. Germline lookup yields CDR1 MNHNY and CDR2 SVGAGI (reference sequence). DNA for the CDR3: TGTGCCAGCAGTTCGGGCAACAGGGGTTTTTACACTGAAGCTTTCTTT. It is translated as CASSSGNRGFYTEAFF.

This clonotype was seen at least ten times. The chain joins TRBV7-9 to TRBJ2-1; 13 nucleotides line up with TRBD2. The CDR3 totals 19 residues. CDR1 and CDR2 (germline): SEHNR, FQNEAQ (reference sequence). The V and J ends lost 1 base and 0 bases, in that order; junction bases with no gene match: 6. In DNA form, the CDR3 reads TGTGCCAGCAGCTTAGGGGGACTAGCGGGACCGCGCTCCTACAATGAGCAGTTCTTC. Translated: CASSLGGLAGPRSYNEQFF.

The V gene is TRBV6-6, the J gene TRBJ2-7, with 8 positions matching TRBD1. The CDR3 runs 14 residues. Germline CDR1 is MNHNY and CDR2 is SVGAGI (reference sequence). After removal of 3 bases from V and 5 bases from J, the junction contained 6 bases not matched to a gene. CDR3 nucleotide sequence: TGTGCCAGCAGTTATGGGACAGGTACCAACGAGCAGTACTTC. Translating gives CASSYGTGTNEQYF.

This chain uses TRBV11-2 with TRBJ1-2, with D unclear. This CDR3 has 14 amino acids. Trimming took off 1 base at V and 7 bases at J, with 13 bases between the two ends. The germline CDR1 and CDR2 sequences are SGHAT and FQNNGV. The CDR3, as DNA: TGTGCCAGCAGCTTAGGGAGTCGGACGGTTGGCTACACCTTC. Translating gives CASSLGSRTVGYTF.

The genes are TRBV2 and TRBJ1-4, with 8 nucleotides matching TRBD1. CDR3 size: 14 residues. V shed 5 bases, J shed 8 bases, and the junction held 7 bases outside the gene matches. The germline V gene encodes CDR1 SNHLY and CDR2 FYNNEI. The CDR3 protein is CASSPTGEEEKLFF. The CDR3 coding sequence is TGTGCCAGCAGTCCGACAGGGGAAGAGGAAAAACTGTTTTTT.

The chain recombines TRBV10-2 with TRBJ2-1; 8 bases match TRBD2. V lost 4 bases to trimming and J lost 10 bases; unmatched junction nucleotides: 6. The CDR3 length is 13 residues. The germline V gene has CDR1 WSHSY and CDR2 SAAADI. The CDR3: CASSGSLAVEQFF. The CDR3 DNA reads as TGCGCCAGCAGTGGTTCACTAGCGGTCGAGCAGTTCTTC.

In this sample, this clonotype turned up a few times. J is TRBJ2-7 and V is TRBV28; D not resolved. CDR3 size: 11 residues. Trimming removed 3 bases at V and 6 bases at J, with 6 bases between. The germline CDR1 and CDR2 sequences are MDHEN and SYDVKM. The CDR3 region is CASSFRAEQYF. The CDR3 DNA follows: TGTGCCAGCAGTTTCCGGGCCGAGCAGTACTTC.